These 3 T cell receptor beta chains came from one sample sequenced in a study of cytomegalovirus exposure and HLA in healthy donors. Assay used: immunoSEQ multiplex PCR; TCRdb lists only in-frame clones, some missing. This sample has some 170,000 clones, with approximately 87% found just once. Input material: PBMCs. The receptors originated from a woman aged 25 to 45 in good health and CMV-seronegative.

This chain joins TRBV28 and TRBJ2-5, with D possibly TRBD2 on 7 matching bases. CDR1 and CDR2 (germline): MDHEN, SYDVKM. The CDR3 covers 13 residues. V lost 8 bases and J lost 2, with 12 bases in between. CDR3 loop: CASYREGQETQYF. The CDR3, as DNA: TGTGCCAGCTACAGGGAGGGGCAAGAGACCCAGTACTTC. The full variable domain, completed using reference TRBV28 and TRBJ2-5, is DVKVTQSSRYLVKRTGEKVFLECVQDMDHENMFWYRQDPGLGLRLIYFSYDVKMKEKGDIPEGYSVSREKKERFSLILESASTNQTSMYLCASYREGQETQYFGPGTRLLVL.

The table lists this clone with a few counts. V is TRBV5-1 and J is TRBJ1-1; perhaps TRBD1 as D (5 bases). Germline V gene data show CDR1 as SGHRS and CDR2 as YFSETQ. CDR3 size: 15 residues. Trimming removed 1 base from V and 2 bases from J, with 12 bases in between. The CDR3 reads CASSLQGGANTEAFF. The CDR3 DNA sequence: TGCGCCAGCAGCTTGCAGGGTGGGGCTAACACTGAAGCTTTCTTT.

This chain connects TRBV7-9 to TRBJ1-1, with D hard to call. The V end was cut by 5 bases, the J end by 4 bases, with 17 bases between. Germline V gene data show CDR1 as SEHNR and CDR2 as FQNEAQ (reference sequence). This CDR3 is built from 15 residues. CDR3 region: CASSDPPGSSTEAFF. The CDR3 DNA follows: TGTGCCAGCAGCGACCCGCCGGGGTCGAGCACTGAAGCTTTCTTT.